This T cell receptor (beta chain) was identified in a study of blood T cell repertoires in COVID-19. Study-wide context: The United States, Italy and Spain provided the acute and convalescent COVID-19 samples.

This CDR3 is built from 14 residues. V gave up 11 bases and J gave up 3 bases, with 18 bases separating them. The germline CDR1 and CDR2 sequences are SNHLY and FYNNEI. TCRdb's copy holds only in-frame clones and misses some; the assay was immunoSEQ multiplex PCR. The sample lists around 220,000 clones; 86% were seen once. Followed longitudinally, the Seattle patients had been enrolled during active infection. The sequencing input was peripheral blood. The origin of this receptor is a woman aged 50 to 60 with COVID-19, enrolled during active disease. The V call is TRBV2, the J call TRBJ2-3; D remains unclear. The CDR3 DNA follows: TGTGCCTCAGCTTTATTGCGGCGGACAGATACGCAGTATTTT. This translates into CASALLRRTDTQYF.